This T cell receptor beta chain was recovered during a study of OX40 agonist ivuxolimab in advanced cancers. Germline V gene sequence: CDR1 SNHLY, CDR2 FYNNEI. The CDR3 is 16 amino acids. V lost 4 bases and J lost 0, with 14 bases in between. This table comes from immunoSEQ multiplex PCR, and its TCRdb copy is limited to in-frame clones, with some not included. The table records 57,000 or so clones, more than 85% of them present only once. This clone appeared a few times. Material: CD4+ or CD8+ T cells sorted from blood, obtained in a trial of the OX40 agonist ivuxolimab. This clonotype originated in an adult with an advanced solid tumor such as melanoma, head and neck, liver or kidney cancer. V and J are TRBV2 and TRBJ2-3; a weak D match, TRBD2 (6 bases). CDR3 residues: CASSVFWRGSTDTQYF. CDR3 sequence (DNA): TGTGCCAGCAGTGTCTTCTGGCGGGGAAGCACAGATACGCAGTATTTT.